This entry lists 13 T cell receptor beta chains sequenced from one sample in a study of cytomegalovirus exposure and HLA in healthy donors (TCRdb year 2017). Receptor amplification or capture employed the immunoSEQ multiplex PCR assay. A mixture of 60 forward primers for TCR Vbeta segments and 13 reverse primers for TCR Jbeta segments was used in the multiplex PCR. In TCRdb, the immuneACCESS table is reduced to in-frame sequences with V and J assigned. These tables do not hold every clone; where another copy was compared, an unresolved V gene accounts for under half, and the others remain unexplained. This sample holds fewer than 80,000 clones; approximately 61% were observed only once. The top ten clones comprise 6.5% to 7.5% of the sample. The source material was PBMCs. These receptors originate from a woman aged 50 to 65 in good health and CMV-seropositive.

The rearrangement links TRBV9 to TRBJ2-5; D is perhaps TRBD2 (7 bases). V was cut by 2 bases and J by 2 bases, with 16 bases left in between. In germline, CDR1 is SGDLS, CDR2 YYNGEE. The CDR3 consists of 16 residues. CDR3 in DNA: TGTGCCAGCAGCGTTGACCCGGGGGGCAGACAAGAGACCCAGTACTTC. This sequence encodes CASSVDPGGRQETQYF.

V and J are TRBV7-8 and TRBJ1-2, with D unclear. From germline, CDR1 is SGHVS and CDR2 FQNEAQ. The CDR3 is 13 residues long. Trimming pared 0 bases from V and 2 bases from J, leaving 4 bases between. The CDR3 loop is CASSLAGNYGYTF. CDR3 DNA sequence: TGTGCCAGCAGCTTAGCCGGGAACTATGGCTACACCTTC.

The J gene is TRBJ1-5, the V gene TRBV19; D is unclear. Germline V gene sequence: CDR1 LNHDA, CDR2 SQIVND (reference sequence). The CDR3 runs to 16 residues. Deletions cut 4 bases from V and 0 bases from J, with 13 bases between. The CDR3 loop is CASSTRQTYSNQPQHF. The CDR3 DNA sequence: TGTGCCAGTAGTACTAGGCAGACTTATAGCAATCAGCCCCAGCATTTT. Using reference TRBV19 and TRBJ1-5 for the parts outside the CDR3, the full variable domain is DGGITQSPKYLFRKEGQNVTLSCEQNLNHDAMYWYRQDPGQGLRLIYYSQIVNDFQKGDIAEGYSVSREKKESFPLTVTSAQKNPTAFYLCASSTRQTYSNQPQHFGDGTRLSIL.

This rearrangement joins TRBV6-5 to TRBJ1-5, with TRBD1 matching 8 bases. This CDR3 is 14 amino acids long. The germline gives CDR1 MNHEY, CDR2 SVGAGI. J lost 5 bases, V lost 7 bases, and 7 bases had no gene match. The CDR3 sequence: CASKRDRLDQPQHF. DNA for the CDR3: TGTGCCAGCAAAAGGGACAGGCTAGATCAGCCCCAGCATTTT.

The chain carries TRBV19 and TRBJ2-5; 8 bases fit TRBD1. CDR3 size: 15 residues. In germline, CDR1 is LNHDA, CDR2 SQIVND (reference sequence). Trimming cost V 3 bases and J 2 bases; bases outside gene matches: 5. The CDR3 sequence is CASSIRTGLQETQYF. The DNA of the CDR3 is TGTGCCAGTAGTATTAGGACAGGGCTACAAGAGACCCAGTACTTC.

The V gene is TRBV19, the J gene TRBJ1-3, with TRBD1 as a possible D gene (5 bases). Trimming shortened V by 3 bases and J by 4 bases, and 10 bases separated the two germline ends. CDR1 is LNHDA and CDR2 is SQIVND in the germline V gene (reference sequence). CDR3 length: 14 amino acids. The CDR3 bases are TGTGCCAGTAGTATTGCAGGGTCCGGAAACACCATATATTTT. Translated, it gives CASSIAGSGNTIYF.

The J gene is TRBJ1-3, the V gene TRBV7-2; D may be TRBD1 (5 bases). The CDR3 is 15 amino acids. Germline loops: CDR1 SGHTA, CDR2 FQGNSA. Deletions cut 5 bases from V and 3 bases from J, with 14 bases between. CDR3 in DNA: TGTGCCAGCAGCCCAGGGTGGCCGAGTGGAAACACCATATATTTT. Translating it yields CASSPGWPSGNTIYF.

This chain uses TRBV5-1 with TRBJ2-5; 10 nucleotides line up with TRBD2. V shed 5 bases and J 3 bases; nucleotides not matched to a gene: 16. Per germline, CDR1 SGHRS and CDR2 YFSETQ. The CDR3 has 18 amino acids. Here the CDR3 reads CASSRIGLAGGFEETQYF. The CDR3 DNA is TGCGCCAGCAGTCGTATAGGATTAGCGGGGGGTTTTGAAGAGACCCAGTACTTC. Full variable domain (rest looked up from reference TRBV5-1 and TRBJ2-5): KAGVTQTPRYLIKTRGQQVTLSCSPISGHRSVSWYQQTPGQGLQFLFEYFSETQRNKGNFPGRFSGRQFSNSRSEMNVSTLELGDSALYLCASSRIGLAGGFEETQYFGPGTRLLVL.

V is TRBV7-3 and J is TRBJ2-1, with D perhaps matching TRBD1 (6 bases). CDR3 length: 15 residues. Per the germline V gene, CDR1 is SGHTA and CDR2 is FQGTGA. V was trimmed by 5 bases and J by 8 bases, leaving 19 bases between them. The CDR3 DNA is TGTGCCAGCAGCCTAAGTGGGGGCAGTTGGGATGAGCAGTTCTTC. As protein: CASSLSGGSWDEQFF. The full variable domain, rest sourced from reference TRBV7-3 and TRBJ2-1, is GAGVSQTPSNKVTEKGKYVELRCDPISGHTALYWYRQSLGQGPEFLIYFQGTGAADDSGLPNDRFFAVRPEGSVSTLKIQRTERGDSAVYLCASSLSGGSWDEQFFGPGTRLTVL.

The CDR3 protein is CASSLRGGGLGSGANVLTF. CDR3 in DNA: TGTGCCAGCAGCTTAAGAGGGGGGGGCTTAGGCTCTGGGGCCAACGTCCTGACTTTC. The gene calls are TRBV7-3 and TRBJ2-6, with D tentatively TRBD2 (7 bases). Germline-derived CDR1 and CDR2 are SGHTA and FQGTGA. V lost 1 base and J 0 bases, leaving 16 bases between the germline ends. CDR3 size: 19 residues.

This clone was counted only a few times. The chain is built from TRBV11-2 and TRBJ2-1, with 7 bases lining up with TRBD2. CDR1 is SGHAT, CDR2 FQNNGV, per germline. The CDR3 has 14 residues. V trimming: 4 bases; J trimming: 4 bases; junction bases outside the gene matches: 4. The CDR3 loop reads CASSYLGGYNEQFF. CDR3 nucleotide sequence: TGTGCCAGCAGCTACTTGGGGGGGTACAATGAGCAGTTCTTC. Using reference TRBV11-2 and TRBJ2-1 for the parts outside the CDR3, the full variable domain is EAGVAQSPRYKIIEKRQSVAFWCNPISGHATLYWYQQILGQGPKLLIQFQNNGVVDDSQLPKDRFSAERLKGVDSTLKIQPAKLEDSAVYLCASSYLGGYNEQFFGPGTRLTVL.

The table lists this clone with a few counts. This sequence joins TRBV4-2 and TRBJ2-5; 10 nucleotides agree with TRBD1. Looked up from germline, CDR1 is LGHNA and CDR2 is YNFKEQ. With V trimmed by 5 bases and J by 3 bases, 6 bases remained unmatched. This CDR3 has 15 residues. In nucleotides, the CDR3 is TGTGCCAGCAGCATCTCCGGGACAGGGGAAGAGACCCAGTACTTC. This codes for CASSISGTGEETQYF.

This clone was observed a handful of times. The chain couples TRBV6-1 to TRBJ2-7; 10 bases are shared with TRBD1. The V segment lost 8 bases and the J segment 8 bases; nucleotides outside the gene matches: 9. The CDR3 has 13 residues. Looked up from germline, CDR1 is MNHNS and CDR2 is SASEGT. The CDR3 DNA is TGTGCCAGCGTACCGGGACAGGGGTTGAAGCAGTACTTC. This translates into CASVPGQGLKQYF.